Listed below are T cell receptor beta chains from one sample, sequenced in a study of T-cell memory formation after mild COVID-19. TCRdb re-analysed the 5' RACE reads in MiXCR, keeping a single row per CDR3 protein. The sample holds 150,000 to 200,000 distinct CDR3 sequences; roughly 15% are singletons and the top ten take roughly 13%. The sequenced sample was PBMCs or a T cell subset sorted from them (not recorded which). These receptors all stem from an adult woman who had mild COVID-19 (a few samples of this study predate the infection). Cell type and time point are not known. CDR3s include the opening cysteine and the closing phenylalanine or tryptophan. The D gene is left open where the match is weak. Size values are once, few and many counts, or a class for expanded clones, and some rows have none.

V gene	clone size	J gene	D gene	CDR3 DNA	CDR3 protein
TRBV2	.	TRBJ2-1	.	TGTGCCAGCAGTGAACCTGGGCTAGCGCGCCAGACGGGCAATGAGCAGTTCTTC	CASSEPGLARQTGNEQFF
TRBV2	few	TRBJ1-1	.	TGTGCCAGCAGTGTACAGGAGAACACTGAAGCTTTCTTT	CASSVQENTEAFF
TRBV9	few	TRBJ2-1	.	TGTGCCAGCAGCAATCCCCCTGAGGGGAATGAGCAGTTCTTC	CASSNPPEGNEQFF
TRBV12-3/TRBV12-4	many	TRBJ2-6	.	TGTGCCAGCAGTCCCCCGACGAGTTCCAACGTCCTGACTTTC	CASSPPTSSNVLTF
TRBV7-9	.	TRBJ2-1	.	TGTGCCAGCAGCTTAGTGTCGGGTAGCTCCTACAATGAGCAGTTCTTC	CASSLVSGSSYNEQFF
TRBV29-1	many	TRBJ2-7	.	TGCAGCGTCGTCCAGGGAGAGGGAGTCGGGTACGAGCAGTACTTC	CSVVQGEGVGYEQYF
TRBV4-1	.	TRBJ2-5	TRBD1	TGCGCCAGCAGCCATGGGGACAGGCTAAAGGCCGAGGTGGCCCAGTACTTC	CASSHGDRLKAEVAQYF
TRBV5-1	.	TRBJ2-3	.	TGCGCCAGCAGCTTAGCGGCAGGGACCCTTAGCACAGATACGCAGTATTTT	CASSLAAGTLSTDTQYF
TRBV5-1	.	TRBJ2-1	.	TGCGCCAGCAGATACTCCGACAGCCGGTACAATGAGCAGTTCTTC	CASRYSDSRYNEQFF
TRBV14	.	TRBJ2-7	TRBD2	TGTGCCAGCAGCCAGACTTCGCGGGAGGGATTTTACGAGCAGTACTTC	CASSQTSREGFYEQYF
TRBV6-2/TRBV6-3	few	TRBJ2-7	TRBD1	TGTGCCAGCAGTCTATCCGGGACAGTCTACGAGCAGTACTTC	CASSLSGTVYEQYF
TRBV12-3/TRBV12-4	.	TRBJ2-3	.	TGTGCCAGCAGCCATTCGCGGGCTCGCACAGATACGCAGTATTTT	CASSHSRARTDTQYF
TRBV6-2/TRBV6-3	.	TRBJ2-2	TRBD2	TGTGCCAGCAGAAGACTAGCGGTCGGGGAGCTGTTTTTT	CASRRLAVGELFF
TRBV7-2	.	TRBJ1-6	TRBD1	TGTGCCAGCAGCCAACAGGGGCAGACTAATTCACCCCTCCACTTT	CASSQQGQTNSPLHF